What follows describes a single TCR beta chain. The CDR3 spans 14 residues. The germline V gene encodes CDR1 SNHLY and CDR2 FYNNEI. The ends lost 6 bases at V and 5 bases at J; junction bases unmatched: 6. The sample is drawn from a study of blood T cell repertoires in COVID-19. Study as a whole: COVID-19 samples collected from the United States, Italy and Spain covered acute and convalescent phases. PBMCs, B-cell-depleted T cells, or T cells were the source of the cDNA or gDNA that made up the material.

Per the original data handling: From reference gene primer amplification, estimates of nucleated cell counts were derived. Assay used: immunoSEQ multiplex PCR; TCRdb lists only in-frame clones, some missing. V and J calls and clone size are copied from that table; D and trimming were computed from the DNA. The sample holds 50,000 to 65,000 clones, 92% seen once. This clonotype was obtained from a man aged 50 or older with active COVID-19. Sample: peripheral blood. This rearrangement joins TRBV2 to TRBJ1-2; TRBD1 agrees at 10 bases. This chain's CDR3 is CASSVPGQGYGYTF. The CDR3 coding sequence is TGTGCCAGCAGCGTGCCGGGACAGGGGTATGGCTACACCTTC.